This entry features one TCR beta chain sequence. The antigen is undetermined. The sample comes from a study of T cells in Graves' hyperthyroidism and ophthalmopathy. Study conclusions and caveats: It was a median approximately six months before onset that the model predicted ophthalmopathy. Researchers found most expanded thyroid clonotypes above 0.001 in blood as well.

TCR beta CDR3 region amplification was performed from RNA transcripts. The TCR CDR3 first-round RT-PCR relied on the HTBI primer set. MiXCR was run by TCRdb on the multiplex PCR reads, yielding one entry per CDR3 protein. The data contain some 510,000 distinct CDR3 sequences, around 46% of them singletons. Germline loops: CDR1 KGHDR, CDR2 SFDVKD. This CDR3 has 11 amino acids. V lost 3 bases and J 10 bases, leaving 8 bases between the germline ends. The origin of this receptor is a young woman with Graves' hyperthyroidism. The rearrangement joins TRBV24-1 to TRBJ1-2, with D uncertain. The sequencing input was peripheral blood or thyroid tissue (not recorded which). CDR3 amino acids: CATSDRASYTF. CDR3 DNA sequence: TGTGCCACCAGTGATCGGGCTTCCTACACCTTC.